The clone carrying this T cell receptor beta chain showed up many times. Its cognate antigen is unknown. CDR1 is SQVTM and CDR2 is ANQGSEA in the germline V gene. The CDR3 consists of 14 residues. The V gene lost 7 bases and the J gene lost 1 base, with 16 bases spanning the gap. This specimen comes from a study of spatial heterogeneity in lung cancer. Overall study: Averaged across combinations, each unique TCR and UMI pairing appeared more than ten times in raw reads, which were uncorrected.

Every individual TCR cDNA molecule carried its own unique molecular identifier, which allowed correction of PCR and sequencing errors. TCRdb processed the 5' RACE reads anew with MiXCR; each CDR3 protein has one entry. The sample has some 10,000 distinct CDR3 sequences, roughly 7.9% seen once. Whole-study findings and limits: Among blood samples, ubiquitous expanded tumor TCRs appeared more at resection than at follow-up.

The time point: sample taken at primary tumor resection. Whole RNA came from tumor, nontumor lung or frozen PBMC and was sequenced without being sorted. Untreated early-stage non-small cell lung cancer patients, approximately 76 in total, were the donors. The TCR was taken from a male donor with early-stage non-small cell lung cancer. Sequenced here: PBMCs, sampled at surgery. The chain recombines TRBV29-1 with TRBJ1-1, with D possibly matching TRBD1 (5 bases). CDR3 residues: CSARRSTENTEAFF. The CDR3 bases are TGCAGCGCCCGGAGGTCGACAGAGAACACTGAAGCTTTCTTT.